These T cell receptor beta chains were read from a single sample in a study of T cell responses to AZD1222 COVID-19 vaccine. Repertoires were generated with immunoSEQ multiplex PCR, while TCRdb's copy carries only in-frame clones and drops some. The data show 100,000 to 140,000 clones, 90% to 95% seen once. This specimen was peripheral blood, taken 28 days after the second AZD1222 dose. Every receptor here comes from an adult who received the AZD1222 COVID-19 vaccine. Each CDR3 is given with its conserved first and last residue. Each record gives: CDR3 DNA, CDR3 protein, D gene, V gene, clone size, J gene. A D gene is named only where the DNA matches it firmly. The size entry is marked missing in some rows and otherwise reads once, few, many or a size class.

CDR3 DNA: TGTGCCAGCAGTCGGGCGGGGAACACTGAAGCTTTCTTT; CDR3 protein: CASSRAGNTEAFF; D gene: -; V gene: TRBV6-2/TRBV6-3; clone size: -; J gene: TRBJ1-1
CDR3 DNA: TGTGCCAGCCGACAGGGGGGATTATACGAGCAGTACTTC; CDR3 protein: CASRQGGLYEQYF; D gene: TRBD1; V gene: TRBV5-6; clone size: -; J gene: TRBJ2-7
CDR3 DNA: TGTGCCAGCAGTTTATCAGGAGGGCGCGTGGACGAGGAGCAGTTCTTC; CDR3 protein: CASSLSGGRVDEEQFF; D gene: -; V gene: TRBV27; clone size: -; J gene: TRBJ2-1
CDR3 DNA: TGTGCCAGCAGTTTTCTAGCGGGGGGGCTTGGCGAGCAGTACTTC; CDR3 protein: CASSFLAGGLGEQYF; D gene: TRBD2; V gene: TRBV27; clone size: -; J gene: TRBJ2-7
CDR3 DNA: TGTGCCAGCACTGACGGCCTCCCCTGGGGGAACACTGAAGCTTTCTTT; CDR3 protein: CASTDGLPWGNTEAFF; D gene: -; V gene: TRBV27; clone size: -; J gene: TRBJ1-1
CDR3 DNA: TGTGCCAGCAGCCAAGATCGGGCAGGAAGCAATCAGCCCCAGCATTTT; CDR3 protein: CASSQDRAGSNQPQHF; D gene: -; V gene: TRBV3-1/TRBV3-2; clone size: -; J gene: TRBJ1-5
CDR3 DNA: TGTGCCAGCAGCTCCGGACAGGGGGTGGGAAGTGAAGCTTTCTTT; CDR3 protein: CASSSGQGVGSEAFF; D gene: TRBD1; V gene: TRBV7-8; clone size: -; J gene: TRBJ1-1
CDR3 DNA: TGTGCCAGTAGCCTGACAGGAACAAGGACCTACGAGCAGTACTTC; CDR3 protein: CASSLTGTRTYEQYF; D gene: -; V gene: TRBV19; clone size: few; J gene: TRBJ2-7
CDR3 DNA: TGTGCCAGCAGTTCGGACACCCTCTATGGCTACACCTTC; CDR3 protein: CASSSDTLYGYTF; D gene: -; V gene: TRBV6-4; clone size: many; J gene: TRBJ1-2
CDR3 DNA: TGTGCCAGCAGCCTCCATGAGCAGTTCTTC; CDR3 protein: CASSLHEQFF; D gene: -; V gene: TRBV7-9; clone size: -; J gene: TRBJ2-1
CDR3 DNA: TGCGCCAGCAGCCAAGATGTGGGGTCCAATGAGCAGTTCTTC; CDR3 protein: CASSQDVGSNEQFF; D gene: -; V gene: TRBV4-1; clone size: -; J gene: TRBJ2-1
CDR3 DNA: TGTGCCAGCAGGGTCTATGGCTACACCTTC; CDR3 protein: CASRVYGYTF; D gene: -; V gene: TRBV2; clone size: -; J gene: TRBJ1-2
CDR3 DNA: TGTGCCAGCAGTACGAATAAGGGTCCCCGGGAGCTGTTTTTT; CDR3 protein: CASSTNKGPRELFF; D gene: -; V gene: TRBV28; clone size: once; J gene: TRBJ2-2
CDR3 DNA: TGTGCCAGTAGTATAGGACAGCCTTACACTGAAGCTTTCTTT; CDR3 protein: CASSIGQPYTEAFF; D gene: -; V gene: TRBV19; clone size: -; J gene: TRBJ1-1
CDR3 DNA: TGTGCCAGCAGCCAAGATCGACCCGGAGCAACCCGCACAGATACGCAGTATTTT; CDR3 protein: CASSQDRPGATRTDTQYF; D gene: -; V gene: TRBV3-1/TRBV3-2; clone size: few; J gene: TRBJ2-3
CDR3 DNA: TGCGCCAGCAGGGTCGGCCTTTGGGAGCAGTACTTC; CDR3 protein: CASRVGLWEQYF; D gene: -; V gene: TRBV10-2; clone size: -; J gene: TRBJ2-7
CDR3 DNA: TGTGCCAGCAGCCTGCGGACTAGCGGGAGTAGTAACAATGAGCAGTTCTTC; CDR3 protein: CASSLRTSGSSNNEQFF; D gene: TRBD2; V gene: TRBV7-9; clone size: -; J gene: TRBJ2-1
CDR3 DNA: TGTGCCAGCAGCTTAGATAGGGGACGGAACAATGAGCAGTTCTTC; CDR3 protein: CASSLDRGRNNEQFF; D gene: -; V gene: TRBV11-2; clone size: -; J gene: TRBJ2-1
CDR3 DNA: TGTGCCAGCAGTTTGAGTGCAGATACGCAGTATTTT; CDR3 protein: CASSLSADTQYF; D gene: -; V gene: TRBV28; clone size: -; J gene: TRBJ2-3
CDR3 DNA: TGTGCCACCGGCGGTTATCAGCCCCAGCATTTT; CDR3 protein: CATGGYQPQHF; D gene: -; V gene: TRBV19; clone size: -; J gene: TRBJ1-5
CDR3 DNA: TGTGCCAGCAGTTTACCGACTAGCAGACGTGCCAAAAACATTCAGTACTTC; CDR3 protein: CASSLPTSRRAKNIQYF; D gene: TRBD2; V gene: TRBV27; clone size: medium-sized; J gene: TRBJ2-4
CDR3 DNA: TGTGCCAGCAGGGACCCCGACTCTGGAAACACCATATATTTT; CDR3 protein: CASRDPDSGNTIYF; D gene: -; V gene: TRBV6-5; clone size: -; J gene: TRBJ1-3
CDR3 DNA: TGCAGTGCTAGTTGGTCAAATGAGCAGTTCTTC; CDR3 protein: CSASWSNEQFF; D gene: -; V gene: TRBV20-1; clone size: few; J gene: TRBJ2-1
CDR3 DNA: TGCGCCAGCAGTGACTACCGGGACAGGAACACTGAAGCTTTCTTT; CDR3 protein: CASSDYRDRNTEAFF; D gene: TRBD1; V gene: TRBV10-2; clone size: -; J gene: TRBJ1-1
CDR3 DNA: TGTGCCAGCAGCTTACATCCAAACTATGGCTACACCTTC; CDR3 protein: CASSLHPNYGYTF; D gene: -; V gene: TRBV14; clone size: once; J gene: TRBJ1-2
CDR3 DNA: TGTGCCAGTAGCAGCCGGGACACTAGCAATCAGCCCCAGCATTTT; CDR3 protein: CASSSRDTSNQPQHF; D gene: -; V gene: TRBV19; clone size: -; J gene: TRBJ1-5
CDR3 DNA: TGTGCCAGCAGCTTGTCAAGGGCAGATACGCAGTATTTT; CDR3 protein: CASSLSRADTQYF; D gene: -; V gene: TRBV5-5; clone size: -; J gene: TRBJ2-3
CDR3 DNA: TGTGCCAGCACCGACAGCTATGGCTACACCTTC; CDR3 protein: CASTDSYGYTF; D gene: -; V gene: TRBV12-3/TRBV12-4; clone size: -; J gene: TRBJ1-2
CDR3 DNA: TGTGCCAGTAGTATCTTTCGGGATGCCACCTACGAGCAGTACTTC; CDR3 protein: CASSIFRDATYEQYF; D gene: -; V gene: TRBV19; clone size: -; J gene: TRBJ2-7
CDR3 DNA: TGTGCCAGCAGCCTCTGGGGGATGCGGATGAACACTGAAGCTTTCTTT; CDR3 protein: CASSLWGMRMNTEAFF; D gene: -; V gene: TRBV5-4; clone size: -; J gene: TRBJ1-1
CDR3 DNA: TGTGCCAGCAGCCAAGGGAGGACCGGGGCTGAAGCTTTCTTT; CDR3 protein: CASSQGRTGAEAFF; D gene: -; V gene: TRBV3-1/TRBV3-2; clone size: -; J gene: TRBJ1-1
CDR3 DNA: TGTGCCAGCAGCCAAGCCCGCGGGGTTTTGAATGAAAAACTGTTTTTT; CDR3 protein: CASSQARGVLNEKLFF; D gene: -; V gene: TRBV14; clone size: few; J gene: TRBJ1-4
CDR3 DNA: TGTGCCAGCAGTTTTGGGGGGGCCCCAGAGACCCAGTACTTC; CDR3 protein: CASSFGGAPETQYF; D gene: -; V gene: TRBV28; clone size: -; J gene: TRBJ2-5
CDR3 DNA: TGTGCCAGCGGGCTAGCGGCGAACACCGGGGAGCTGTTTTTT; CDR3 protein: CASGLAANTGELFF; D gene: TRBD2; V gene: TRBV3-1/TRBV3-2; clone size: -; J gene: TRBJ2-2
CDR3 DNA: TGTGCCAGCAGCCAAGGGGGCCCCGGCTACACCTTC; CDR3 protein: CASSQGGPGYTF; D gene: -; V gene: TRBV3-1/TRBV3-2; clone size: -; J gene: TRBJ1-2
CDR3 DNA: TGTGCCAGCAGCGCCCTAGAGCGCCTTGATACCGGGGAGCTGTTTTTT; CDR3 protein: CASSALERLDTGELFF; D gene: -; V gene: TRBV11-2; clone size: -; J gene: TRBJ2-2
CDR3 DNA: TGTGCCAGTAGTATAAGTACCAGGGGTCGGAATGAGCAGTTCTTC; CDR3 protein: CASSISTRGRNEQFF; D gene: -; V gene: TRBV19; clone size: -; J gene: TRBJ2-1
CDR3 DNA: TGTGCCATCAGTGAGACAGTACAGGGGGCCACTGAAGCTTTCTTT; CDR3 protein: CAISETVQGATEAFF; D gene: TRBD1; V gene: TRBV10-3; clone size: -; J gene: TRBJ1-1
CDR3 DNA: TGTGCCACCAGCAGAGATCTGGGGGATTCCTACAATGAGCAGTTCTTC; CDR3 protein: CATSRDLGDSYNEQFF; D gene: -; V gene: TRBV15; clone size: -; J gene: TRBJ2-1
CDR3 DNA: TGTGCCCGCGGGCTAGCGGGTTGTTACGAGCAGTACTTC; CDR3 protein: CARGLAGCYEQYF; D gene: TRBD2; V gene: TRBV7-9; clone size: -; J gene: TRBJ2-7
CDR3 DNA: TGCGCCAGCAGTAAGCTACAGGGGACTGAAGCTTTCTTT; CDR3 protein: CASSKLQGTEAFF; D gene: TRBD1; V gene: TRBV4-1; clone size: -; J gene: TRBJ1-1
CDR3 DNA: TGTGCCAGCGGACAGTTATCGATGAACACTGAAGCTTTCTTT; CDR3 protein: CASGQLSMNTEAFF; D gene: -; V gene: TRBV7-9; clone size: -; J gene: TRBJ1-1
CDR3 DNA: TGTGCCAGCAGCCTACCGCTAGCGGGAGAGATTAACAATGAGCAGTTCTTC; CDR3 protein: CASSLPLAGEINNEQFF; D gene: TRBD2; V gene: TRBV7-2; clone size: -; J gene: TRBJ2-1
CDR3 DNA: TGTGCCAGCAGTTACCCAGGGGACGGATCCAAAAACATTCAGTACTTC; CDR3 protein: CASSYPGDGSKNIQYF; D gene: -; V gene: TRBV25-1; clone size: -; J gene: TRBJ2-4
CDR3 DNA: TGTGCCAGCAGCCAAGGGGGGGACCAGCCCCAGCATTTT; CDR3 protein: CASSQGGDQPQHF; D gene: -; V gene: TRBV5-6; clone size: -; J gene: TRBJ1-5
CDR3 DNA: TGTGCCTCCTCTCCCGGGAGCATCCCCGACAATGAGCAGTTCTTC; CDR3 protein: CASSPGSIPDNEQFF; D gene: -; V gene: TRBV30; clone size: -; J gene: TRBJ2-1
CDR3 DNA: TGTGCCTGGAATCGTGGGTTTTCACCCCTCCACTTT; CDR3 protein: CAWNRGFSPLHF; D gene: -; V gene: TRBV30; clone size: -; J gene: TRBJ1-6
CDR3 DNA: TGTGCCAGCAGCTTAATGCCGGGGAACTATGGCTACACCTTC; CDR3 protein: CASSLMPGNYGYTF; D gene: -; V gene: TRBV7-2; clone size: -; J gene: TRBJ1-2
CDR3 DNA: TGTGCCAGCAGCCAGGTTCGGACAGAGCGGCGCAACACCATATATTTT; CDR3 protein: CASSQVRTERRNTIYF; D gene: -; V gene: TRBV3-1/TRBV3-2; clone size: -; J gene: TRBJ1-3
CDR3 DNA: TGTGCCAGCAGCTTAGGGCGGGGTGACAGGGTTGGCTACACCTTC; CDR3 protein: CASSLGRGDRVGYTF; D gene: TRBD1; V gene: TRBV7-6; clone size: -; J gene: TRBJ1-2
CDR3 DNA: TGCGCCAGCAGCCAGGGACCGGGGATCACTATGAACACTGAAGCTTTCTTT; CDR3 protein: CASSQGPGITMNTEAFF; D gene: -; V gene: TRBV4-1; clone size: -; J gene: TRBJ1-1
CDR3 DNA: TGCGCCAGCAGCTCGGCGGGTGGGACTAGCCTCTACGAGCAGTACTTC; CDR3 protein: CASSSAGGTSLYEQYF; D gene: TRBD2; V gene: TRBV5-1; clone size: -; J gene: TRBJ2-7
CDR3 DNA: TGCGCCAGCAGTAAAGTCCCTCCGGGACAGGGGGCCTACGAGCAGTACTTC; CDR3 protein: CASSKVPPGQGAYEQYF; D gene: TRBD1; V gene: TRBV10-1; clone size: -; J gene: TRBJ2-7